A selection of T cell receptor beta chains follows, all from one sample in a study of CD8 T cells in ankylosing spondylitis. TCRdb itself ran the 5' RACE reads through MiXCR, one entry per CDR3 protein. The sample contains roughly 130,000 distinct CDR3 sequences, 8% to 9% of which appear only once. The specimen sequenced was synovial fluid, either unsorted or a sorted T cell fraction (not recorded which). Receptors originate from a male donor with ankylosing spondylitis. Both conserved end residues are part of each CDR3. Size tells how often a clone was seen (once, few, many) or the class of an expanded clone, and some rows leave it out.

TRBJ1-6 | few | TRBV7-2 | CASSARWGIGNSPLHF
TRBJ2-2 | many | TRBV11-2 | CASSKQGPGELFF
TRBJ2-1 | - | TRBV19 | CASSTLAGSYNEQFF
TRBJ2-5 | many | TRBV28 | CASSYDSATQYF
TRBJ2-7 | - | TRBV3-1 | CASSKEVTSGTYYYEQYF
TRBJ1-3 | - | TRBV4-3 | CASSQDLNGGNTIYF
TRBJ2-3 | few | TRBV5-1 | CASSLALTTDTQYF
TRBJ1-1 | many | TRBV4-1 | CASSQDKGPGLTEAFF
TRBJ1-1 | few | TRBV5-1 | CASSPQHRNTEAFF
TRBJ2-2 | - | TRBV5-1 | CASSISGPTSNTGELFF
TRBJ2-3 | few | TRBV4-2 | CASSQTSGGALKDTQYF
TRBJ1-1 | many | TRBV4-3 | CASSQVASLNTEAFF
TRBJ1-5 | few | TRBV28 | CASNTGLGQPQHF
TRBJ2-3 | - | TRBV7-3 | CASSLTRGLAGEDTQYF
TRBJ2-1 | few | TRBV28 | CASNLQGHEQFF
TRBJ2-7 | once | TRBV2 | CASSDVLAYEQYF
TRBJ2-5 | - | TRBV10-3 | CAISPGLAQETQYF
TRBJ2-5 | - | TRBV7-9 | CASTRAWGQETQYF
TRBJ2-1 | - | TRBV20-1 | CSAPLGTIWFF
TRBJ2-3 | few | TRBV11-2 | CASSLFRPPVLDTQYF
TRBJ1-2 | few | TRBV29-1 | CSVEGGGPRDYGYTF
TRBJ2-7 | many | TRBV5-1 | CASSSQGLGYEQYF
TRBJ2-3 | many | TRBV28 | CASSLSGWRTDTQYF
TRBJ2-7 | many | TRBV7-9 | CASSPRRGGDEQYF
TRBJ2-4 | few | TRBV6-2/TRBV6-3 | CASSTYGAKNIQYF
TRBJ1-1 | - | TRBV29-1 | CSVSYYRRDGAEAFF
TRBJ2-7 | many | TRBV5-1 | CASSLVEGGSYEQYF
TRBJ2-1 | few | TRBV6-1 | CASRGRGSSYNEQFF
TRBJ2-7 | many | TRBV4-1 | CASSLFEEQYF
TRBJ1-2 | many | TRBV7-9 | CASSLDGVYGYTF
TRBJ2-1 | - | TRBV6-1 | CASSRDFTSYNEQFF
TRBJ2-7 | - | TRBV20-1 | CSARSGTGGFEQYF
TRBJ2-3 | - | TRBV7-2 | CASSLVGGISTQYF
TRBJ1-1 | many | TRBV6-1 | CASRVGMNTEAFF
TRBJ1-1 | - | TRBV20-1 | CSARDRRGWSEAFF
TRBJ1-1 | many | TRBV3-1 | CASSLSGGNTEAFF
TRBJ1-2 | few | TRBV7-9 | CASSTGQNYGYTF
TRBJ2-3 | - | TRBV20-1 | CSALTGKIGDTQYF
TRBJ2-7 | many | TRBV12-5 | CASGLVPRQTHEQYF
TRBJ2-7 | - | TRBV25-1 | CASSAGLAGGMYEQYF
TRBJ2-7 | few | TRBV9 | CASSVASSGVSYEQYF
TRBJ2-2 | - | TRBV18 | CASSPNTVDGELFF
TRBJ1-5 | many | TRBV12-3/TRBV12-4 | CASTGTGGVQPQHF
TRBJ2-7 | - | TRBV27 | CASSRQGRGYEQYF
TRBJ2-2 | many | TRBV7-6 | CASGALGLNTGELFF
TRBJ2-1 | many | TRBV4-1 | CASSLRTSGPDNEQFF
TRBJ2-7 | many | TRBV29-1 | CSVGGWDRGTYEQYF
TRBJ2-4 | many | TRBV5-6 | CASSPLTQTGAVKNIQYF
TRBJ2-5 | few | TRBV11-1 | CASSFSKYQETQYF